Presented here are 29 T cell receptor beta chains from one specimen sequenced in a study of T cell repertoires in cytomegalovirus infection. MiXCR, run by TCRdb on the reads, gives a single entry per CDR3 protein. This sample has around 190,000 distinct CDR3 sequences, with about an eighth found just once. The sequenced sample consisted of PBMCs. The source of these receptors is a human donor in good health (CMV status not recorded). Some clones in this sample may be carry-over from other donors' samples.

Worth noting for this clonotype: Just one base apart from a much larger clone, this may be a read error. The gene calls are TRBV7-4 and TRBJ2-1; D call uncertain. This CDR3 spans 12 amino acids. CDR1 is SGHVT, CDR2 SQSDAQ, per germline. Here the CDR3 DNA reads TGTGCCAGCAGCTATAGTGGAGCTGAGGAGTTCTTC. Its translation is CASSYSGAEEFF.

This clonotype was seen ten or more times. This chain joins TRBV11-3 and TRBJ2-1; TRBD1 matches at 8 bases. The V gene end was trimmed by 0 bases and the J gene end by 7 bases; junction bases not matched to a gene: 14. Per the germline V gene, CDR1 is SGHNT and CDR2 is YENEEA. The CDR3 runs 18 residues. The CDR3, as DNA: TGTGCCAGCAGCTTAGATCTCCTGGGGTCAGGGGGCGGGAATGAGCAGTTCTTC. This codes for CASSLDLLGSGGGNEQFF.

The chain carries TRBV10-3 and TRBJ1-6; perhaps TRBD1 as D (5 bases). From germline, CDR1 is ENHRY and CDR2 SYGVKD. V lost 6 bases and J lost 7, with 13 bases in between. The CDR3 sequence is 14 residues long. The CDR3 sequence: CAISSGRLNSPLHF. The CDR3 DNA follows: TGTGCCATCAGCTCGGGACGGCTAAATTCACCCCTCCACTTT.

This clonotype was observed at least ten times. The chain has TRBV14 and TRBJ2-7; possibly TRBD1 for D (6 bases). The germline V gene has CDR1 SGHDN and CDR2 FVKESK. This CDR3 region has 15 residues. Trimming cost V 1 base and J 1 base, with 11 bases left between them. The CDR3 DNA reads TGTGCCAGCAGCCAAGGACAGGCCCTGTCCTACGAGCAGTACTTC. It specifies CASSQGQALSYEQYF. The whole variable domain, filled in from reference TRBV14 and TRBJ2-7, reads EAGVTQFPSHSVIEKGQTVTLRCDPISGHDNLYWYRRVMGKEIKFLLHFVKESKQDESGMPNNRFLAERTGGTYSTLKVQPAELEDSGVYFCASSQGQALSYEQYFGPGTRLTVT.

This clonotype was detected a few times. J is TRBJ1-1 and V is TRBV20-1; no reliable D call. Germline CDR1 and CDR2: DFQATT and SNEGSKA (reference sequence). The CDR3 has 11 residues. V was clipped by 5 bases and J by 8 bases, with 12 bases between them. Here the CDR3 reads CSALQASEAFF. CDR3 coding DNA: TGCAGTGCTTTGCAGGCCTCCGAAGCTTTCTTT.

This clonotype was counted at least ten times. In DNA form, the CDR3 reads TGTGCCAGCAGCCCCAGGGGAAGCGGGGAGCTGTTTTTT. This encodes CASSPRGSGELFF. The chain combines TRBV6-2 or TRBV6-3 with TRBJ2-2; tentative D call: TRBD1 (6 bases). The CDR3 consists of 13 residues. Trimming cost V 6 bases and J 7 bases, with 12 bases left between them. Germline CDR1 and CDR2: MNHEY and SVGEGT.

A note on this clonotype: Its ends do not fully match the called genes, so a read error is possible. The chain has TRBV12-3 or TRBV12-4 and TRBJ2-1, with 12 nucleotides matching TRBD1. The CDR3 totals 16 residues. CDR3 loop: CASSLAGTGGYNKQFF. The CDR3 nucleotides read TGTGCCAGCAGTCTAGCCGGGACAGGGGGCTACAATAAGCAGTTCTTC.

V gene TRBV2 combines with J gene TRBJ2-2, with 9 nucleotides matching TRBD1. With 5 bases clipped from V and 2 bases from J, the junction kept 3 bases outside the gene matches. The CDR3 loop spans 15 amino acids. CDR1 SNHLY and CDR2 FYNNEI come from the germline V gene. CDR3 protein: CASSPGQGNTGELFF. The CDR3 DNA reads TGTGCCAGCAGTCCGGGACAGGGAAACACCGGGGAGCTGTTTTTT.

This clonotype occurred many times. The chain carries TRBV12-3 or TRBV12-4 and TRBJ2-1; 9 nucleotides align to TRBD2. Germline trimming cut 5 bases from V and 3 bases from J; bases unmatched to any gene: 2. The CDR3 totals 14 residues. The DNA for the CDR3 is TGTGCCAGCAGTAGACTAGCGGACTACAATGAGCAGTTCTTC. It encodes CASSRLADYNEQFF.

Note on this clonotype: A much bigger clone sits one base away, suggesting this may be a read error. The chain carries TRBV7-2 and TRBJ2-3; the match to TRBD2 covers 8 bases. Germline V lookup: CDR1 SGHTA, CDR2 FQGNSA. The CDR3 totals 16 residues. The CDR3 sequence is CASSSRGGGGTDTQFF. The CDR3 DNA reads TGTGCCAGCAGCTCCCGGGGGGGGGGGGGCACAGATACGCAGTTTTTT.

This clonotype has ten or more counts. The chain is built from TRBV10-3 and TRBJ2-7, with D possibly being TRBD1 (6 bases). This CDR3 contains 14 residues. CDR1 and CDR2 from the germline V gene are ENHRY and SYGVKD. The ends were cut back, 7 bases at V and 5 bases at J, with 18 bases in the middle. The CDR3, as DNA: TGTGCCATCACGCGGAATGGGGGCCAGGACGAGCAGTACTTC. As protein: CAITRNGGQDEQYF.

This clonotype has only a few counts. The chain employs TRBV19 and TRBJ2-3, with D perhaps TRBD1 (6 bases). Germline-derived CDR1 and CDR2 are LNHDA and SQIVND (reference sequence). The ends were cut back, 5 bases at V and 4 bases at J, with 16 bases in the middle. The CDR3 length is 15 residues. CDR3 sequence reads: CASSPQRQAADTQYF. CDR3 coding DNA: TGTGCCAGTAGTCCCCAACGACAGGCGGCAGATACGCAGTATTTT.

This clonotype came up many times. The V gene is TRBV10-3, the J gene TRBJ2-3; D possibly uses TRBD1 or TRBD2 (6 bases each). Germline V CDR1 and CDR2: ENHRY, SYGVKD. CDR3 length equals 12 residues. Trimming stripped 9 bases from V and 6 bases from J, with 13 bases between. The CDR3 DNA reads TGTGCCATTTTAGGGGGGACGGATACGCAGTATTTT. Encoded protein: CAILGGTDTQYF.

In its sample, this clonotype was seen a few times. This chain uses TRBV14 with TRBJ2-5; 12 positions agree with TRBD2. Germline CDR1 SGHDN, CDR2 FVKESK. The CDR3 consists of 15 residues. J gave up 5 bases and V 1 base, and 2 bases lay outside the gene matches. The CDR3 is CASSQGLAGAETQYF. CDR3 bases: TGTGCCAGCAGCCAAGGACTAGCGGGAGCGGAGACCCAGTACTTC.

The rearrangement uses TRBV12-3 or TRBV12-4 and TRBJ2-7; TRBD2 matches at 7 bases. With V trimmed by 4 bases and J by 5 bases, 11 bases remained unmatched. This CDR3 is built from 15 residues. The CDR3 DNA follows: TGTGCCAGCAGTTCCCAGGGAGGGAGGAGGAACGAGCAGTACTTC. As protein: CASSSQGGRRNEQYF.

This clonotype has just a few counts. The V call is TRBV27, the J call TRBJ1-4; 8 bases are a match to TRBD1. This CDR3 is built from 15 residues. The V segment lost 5 bases and the J segment 2 bases; nucleotides outside the gene matches: 4. Looked up from germline, CDR1 is MNHEY and CDR2 is SMNVEV (reference sequence). The CDR3 sequence is CASSRRDRTNEKLFF. DNA for the CDR3: TGTGCCAGCAGTCGCCGGGACAGGACTAATGAAAAACTGTTTTTT.

This clonotype was counted only a few times. The chain uses TRBV7-3 and TRBJ2-3; no reliable D call. Germline lookup yields CDR1 SGHTA and CDR2 FQGTGA. The V and J ends lost 5 bases and 2 bases respectively, with 11 bases between them. The CDR3 spans 14 residues. CDR3 loop: CASSVNGFTDTQYF. CDR3 DNA sequence: TGTGCCAGCAGCGTAAACGGGTTCACAGATACGCAGTATTTT.

V and J are TRBV6-1 and TRBJ2-4; no definite D call. The CDR3 is 13 residues long. Looked up from germline, CDR1 is MNHNS and CDR2 is SASEGT. The V and J ends lost 3 bases and 8 bases respectively, with 11 bases between them. CDR3 sequence: CASSEAGMHIQYF. In DNA form, the CDR3 reads TGTGCCAGCAGTGAGGCAGGAATGCACATTCAGTACTTC.

This clonotype was seen ten or more times. The chain links TRBV7-9 to TRBJ2-1; no clear D. Per germline, CDR1 SEHNR and CDR2 FQNEAQ (reference sequence). The CDR3 runs to 11 residues. Trimming took off 5 bases at V and 9 bases at J, with 8 bases between the two ends. The CDR3 loop reads CASSPKIEQFF. The CDR3 nucleotides read TGTGCCAGCAGCCCAAAGATTGAGCAGTTCTTC.

V usage is TRBV19 and J usage is TRBJ2-7; 12 bases are a match to TRBD2. V shed 6 bases, J shed 4 bases, and the junction held 7 bases outside the gene matches. The CDR3 runs 15 residues. Germline-derived CDR1 and CDR2 are LNHDA and SQIVND (reference sequence). The CDR3 DNA follows: TGTGCCAGTAGGACTCGGACTAGCGGGGTGTACGAGCAGTACTTC. Protein sequence: CASRTRTSGVYEQYF.

V usage is TRBV28 and J usage is TRBJ1-3; no reliable D call. The V and J ends lost 5 bases and 0 bases respectively, with 11 bases between them. The CDR3 runs 15 residues. Germline loops: CDR1 MDHEN, CDR2 SYDVKM. CDR3 sequence: CASSPSSTSGNTIYF. The CDR3 nucleotides read TGTGCCAGCAGTCCCTCATCCACCTCTGGAAACACCATATATTTT.

This clonotype was counted at least ten times. The chain has TRBV7-2 and TRBJ2-3; D not resolved. The CDR3 length is 14 residues. Trimming cost V 1 base and J 4 bases, with 9 bases left between them. The V gene's germline CDR1 is SGHTA and CDR2 FQGNSA. In nucleotides, the CDR3 is TGTGCCAGCAGCTTAGATTACTTGGCAGATACGCAGTATTTT. It codes for CASSLDYLADTQYF.

This chain connects TRBV10-3 to TRBJ2-2; the D is unclear. The CDR3 spans 13 residues. Between the trimmed V and J ends, which lost 10 bases and 2 bases, there was a span of 11 bases. From germline, CDR1 is ENHRY and CDR2 SYGVKD. This chain's CDR3 is CASTQGNTGELFF. The CDR3 bases are TGTGCCAGTACCCAAGGTAACACCGGGGAGCTGTTTTTT.

Of note for this clonotype: Mismatch with germline at one junction end may stem from a read error. This chain connects TRBV3-1 to TRBJ2-1; 7 bases map to TRBD2. CDR1 is LGHDT, CDR2 YNNKEL, per germline (reference sequence). The CDR3 runs 13 residues. The CDR3 here is CANSHGLVIEQFF. The CDR3 nucleotides read TGTGCCAACAGCCACGGACTAGTGATTGAGCAGTTCTTC.

This clonotype was detected a few times. The chain has TRBV29-1 and TRBJ2-6, with D unresolved. V lost 1 base and J lost 2, with 6 bases in between. Germline V gene sequence: CDR1 SQVTM, CDR2 ANQGSEA. The CDR3 runs 14 residues. This chain's CDR3 is CSVEAGAGANVLTF. DNA of the CDR3: TGCAGCGTTGAAGCTGGCGCTGGGGCCAACGTCCTGACTTTC.

This clonotype has only a few counts. The chain couples TRBV2 to TRBJ2-7; TRBD1 agrees at 9 bases. V lost 2 bases, J lost 4 bases, and 9 bases stayed unmatched. Germline-derived CDR1 and CDR2 are SNHLY and FYNNEI. The CDR3 spans 16 residues. The CDR3 bases are TGTGCCAGCAGTGAACGGGGACAGGGCTATAAGTACGAGCAGTACTTC. It is translated as CASSERGQGYKYEQYF.

This chain uses TRBV29-1 with TRBJ2-7, with 8 bases fitting TRBD1. Germline V CDR1 and CDR2: SQVTM, ANQGSEA. The CDR3 extends over 14 amino acids. Germline trimming cut 5 bases from V and 2 bases from J; bases unmatched to any gene: 8. CDR3 bases: TGCAGCGTTATACGACAGGGGTTAACCTACGAGCAGTACTTC. It specifies CSVIRQGLTYEQYF.

This clonotype was counted between two and nine times. This chain connects TRBV20-1 to TRBJ1-6, with 9 nucleotides matching TRBD1. The germline CDR1 and CDR2 sequences are DFQATT and SNEGSKA (reference sequence). Germline trimming cut 6 bases from V and 10 bases from J; bases unmatched to any gene: 7. The CDR3 is 13 amino acids. CDR3 protein: CSASDRGGSPLHF. In DNA form, the CDR3 reads TGCAGTGCGAGCGACAGGGGGGGATCACCCCTCCACTTT.

The CDR3 region has the DNA TGTGCCAGCAGTTCCGGACCTGGTGGAAACACCATATATTTT. It translates to CASSSGPGGNTIYF. V gene TRBV6-1 combines with J gene TRBJ1-3; no firm D call. Germline CDR1 is MNHNS and CDR2 is SASEGT. Trimming took off 5 bases at V and 3 bases at J, with 11 bases between the two ends. This CDR3 comprises 14 residues.